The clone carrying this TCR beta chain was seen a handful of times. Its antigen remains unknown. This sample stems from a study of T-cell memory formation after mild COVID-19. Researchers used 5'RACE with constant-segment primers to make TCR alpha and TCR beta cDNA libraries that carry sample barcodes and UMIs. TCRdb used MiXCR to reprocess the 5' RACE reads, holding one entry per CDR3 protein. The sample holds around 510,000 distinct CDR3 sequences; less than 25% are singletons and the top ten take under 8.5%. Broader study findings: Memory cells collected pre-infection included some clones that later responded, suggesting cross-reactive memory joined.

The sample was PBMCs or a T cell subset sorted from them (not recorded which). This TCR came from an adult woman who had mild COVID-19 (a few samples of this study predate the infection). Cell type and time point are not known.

CDR3 loop: CASSNSTGWSEQYF. The CDR3 DNA sequence: TGTGCCAGCAGCAACTCGACAGGGTGGAGCGAGCAGTACTTC. The chain couples TRBV7-9 to TRBJ2-7, with 7 bases matching TRBD1. J was trimmed by 6 bases and V by 5 bases; bases with no gene match: 10. Germline CDR1 reads SEHNR; CDR2 reads FQNEAQ (reference sequence). The CDR3 length is 14 residues.